The rows below give T cell receptor beta chains drawn from one sample of a study of blood T cell repertoires in COVID-19. The method was immunoSEQ multiplex PCR; TCRdb's version includes in-frame clones alone and lacks a portion of them. In the table there are approximately 190,000 clones, roughly 82% of which are singletons. Source material: PBMCs or T cells enriched from blood (not recorded which). The receptors derive from a woman aged 55 to 70 with acute COVID-19. The CDR3 runs from the conserved cysteine through the conserved F or W. Each record gives: J gene, V gene, D gene, clone size, CDR3 DNA, CDR3 protein. D genes are given only for firm matches. Rows may omit the clone size; those that give it use once, few, many or a size class.

j_call: TRBJ1-3
v_call: TRBV7-9
d_call: .
clone_size: many
cdr3_nt: TGTGCCAGCAGTTCTCGGGGAAACACCATATATTTT
cdr3_aa: CASSSRGNTIYF

j_call: TRBJ1-5
v_call: TRBV6-4
d_call: .
clone_size: .
cdr3_nt: TGTGCCAGCAGTGACTCGACCCGGGGGCGGGGGGTCAGCAATCAGCCCCAGCATTTT
cdr3_aa: CASSDSTRGRGVSNQPQHF

j_call: TRBJ1-1
v_call: TRBV29-1
d_call: .
clone_size: once
cdr3_nt: TGCAGCGCCCGACCGGGAACTGAAGCTTTCTTT
cdr3_aa: CSARPGTEAFF

j_call: TRBJ1-2
v_call: TRBV19
d_call: TRBD1
clone_size: .
cdr3_nt: TGTGCCAGTAGTATAGACCGGGACAGGGGAGGCTACACCTTC
cdr3_aa: CASSIDRDRGGYTF

j_call: TRBJ2-7
v_call: TRBV7-8
d_call: .
clone_size: .
cdr3_nt: TGTGCCAGCAGCTTAGCGGAAGGGGGCTCCTACGAGCAGTACTTC
cdr3_aa: CASSLAEGGSYEQYF

j_call: TRBJ2-3
v_call: TRBV9
d_call: TRBD2
clone_size: .
cdr3_nt: TGTGCCAGCAGCATCTTTGGGGAGGGGGCTAGCGGGGTCCATACGCAGTATTTT
cdr3_aa: CASSIFGEGASGVHTQYF

j_call: TRBJ1-3
v_call: TRBV7-2
d_call: .
clone_size: .
cdr3_nt: TGTGCCAGCAGCTTGTCCCCTTTCTCTGGAAACACCATATATTTT
cdr3_aa: CASSLSPFSGNTIYF

j_call: TRBJ2-3
v_call: TRBV6-6
d_call: .
clone_size: .
cdr3_nt: TGTGCCAGCAGTTTCTACTCTATGGGCCGCACAGATACGCAGTATTTT
cdr3_aa: CASSFYSMGRTDTQYF

j_call: TRBJ1-4
v_call: TRBV14
d_call: .
clone_size: .
cdr3_nt: TGTGCCAGCAGCCATGCGCCTGGTGAAAAACTGTTTTTT
cdr3_aa: CASSHAPGEKLFF

j_call: TRBJ2-7
v_call: TRBV4-3
d_call: .
clone_size: .
cdr3_nt: TGCGCCAGCAGCCAAGTTAGCGGTGCGACCAGCTCCTACGAGCAGTACTTC
cdr3_aa: CASSQVSGATSSYEQYF

j_call: TRBJ2-1
v_call: TRBV7-2
d_call: TRBD1
clone_size: .
cdr3_nt: TGTGCCAGCTCAAGAGGGACAGGGGGTAGAAATGAGCAGTTCTTC
cdr3_aa: CASSRGTGGRNEQFF

j_call: TRBJ1-6
v_call: TRBV7-2
d_call: TRBD1
clone_size: .
cdr3_nt: TGTGCCAGCTCGCCCGGGACAGATAATTCACCCCTCCACTTT
cdr3_aa: CASSPGTDNSPLHF

j_call: TRBJ2-2
v_call: TRBV29-1
d_call: TRBD1
clone_size: .
cdr3_nt: TGCAGCACTCGGACAGGGGGCGGGGGCGGGGAGCTGTTTTTT
cdr3_aa: CSTRTGGGGGELFF

j_call: TRBJ1-5
v_call: TRBV7-9
d_call: .
clone_size: .
cdr3_nt: TGTGCCAGCAGCGCGCGGGGGCCCCAGCATTTT
cdr3_aa: CASSARGPQHF

j_call: TRBJ2-2
v_call: TRBV5-1
d_call: .
clone_size: .
cdr3_nt: TGCGCCAGCAGCCCCGGACACTACAGGAACACCGGGGAGCTGTTTTTT
cdr3_aa: CASSPGHYRNTGELFF

j_call: TRBJ1-4
v_call: TRBV4-2
d_call: TRBD1
clone_size: .
cdr3_nt: TGTGCCAGCAGCCAAATATCCGGGACAGGGGGTGAAAAACTGTTTTTT
cdr3_aa: CASSQISGTGGEKLFF

j_call: TRBJ2-7
v_call: TRBV7-9
d_call: TRBD2
clone_size: .
cdr3_nt: TGTGCCAGCGGCGGATACAGCGGGACGAGGGAGCAGTACTTC
cdr3_aa: CASGGYSGTREQYF